Following are 17 T cell receptor beta chains from one sample sequenced in a study of HIV-infected patients and healthy controls. Follow-up blood was drawn about 14 weeks, roughly three months, after antiretroviral therapy began. Whole blood was used without fractionation, so all unsorted peripheral T cells were included. Alpha and beta constant-region primers primed reverse transcription of 400 to 650 ng RNA. Using multiplexing indices, alpha and beta chain libraries were generated apart by chain-specific third strand synthesis. MiXCR, run by TCRdb on the 5' RACE reads, gives a single entry per CDR3 protein. This table has roughly 3,500 distinct CDR3 sequences, less than 8.5% appearing once. Sequenced here: blood, sampled during antiretroviral therapy. These receptors were collected from an adult with HIV infection.

This clonotype was detected ten times or more. The chain joins TRBV12-3 or TRBV12-4 to TRBJ2-3; D gene unclear. The CDR3 has 12 residues. With 5 bases removed from V and 10 bases from J, the gap between germline ends came to 13 bases. In DNA, the CDR3 is TGTGCCAGCAGTCCGACTCTTTTTGCGCAGTATTTT. Its translation: CASSPTLFAQYF.

This clonotype is deemed medium-sized. The J gene is TRBJ2-2, the V gene TRBV15, with TRBD1 identical over 8 bases. The CDR3 consists of 17 residues. V lost 0 bases to trimming and J lost 4 bases; unmatched junction nucleotides: 7. Germline V CDR1 and CDR2: LNHNV, YYDKDF (reference sequence). The chain's CDR3 is CATSRDTGQGSTGELFF. DNA of the CDR3: TGTGCCACCAGCAGAGATACTGGACAGGGTAGCACCGGGGAGCTGTTTTTT.

V and J are TRBV20-1 and TRBJ2-2; 7 bases agree with TRBD2. This CDR3 has 13 residues. Looked up from germline, CDR1 is DFQATT and CDR2 is SNEGSKA (reference sequence). V lost 6 bases, J lost 5 bases, and 6 bases stayed unmatched. CDR3 DNA: TGCAGTGCAAGACTGCGGGGGACCGGGGAGCTGTTTTTT. This encodes CSARLRGTGELFF.

By share, this clonotype ranks as medium-sized. The chain joins TRBV2 to TRBJ1-1, with no clear D. CDR3 length: 13 residues. Germline V CDR1 and CDR2: SNHLY, FYNNEI. With 5 bases removed from V and 2 bases from J, the gap between germline ends came to 9 bases. The DNA of the CDR3 is TGTGCCAGCAGTCGGTCAGCCAACACTGAAGCTTTCTTT. As protein: CASSRSANTEAFF. The complete variable domain, with remaining parts taken from reference TRBV2 and TRBJ1-1, reads EPEVTQTPSHQVTQMGQEVILRCVPISNHLYFYWYRQILGQKVEFLVSFYNNEISEKSEIFDDQFSVERPDGSNFTLKIRSTKLEDSAMYFCASSRSANTEAFFGQGTRLTVV.

This clonotype is medium-sized. The chain joins TRBV7-2 to TRBJ2-3; 10 nucleotides align to TRBD2. Trimming removed 4 bases from V and 11 bases from J; junction bases left unmatched: 3. The CDR3 contains 12 residues. Germline V gene data show CDR1 as SGHTA and CDR2 as FQGNSA. The CDR3 loop is CASSYGTSEQYF. Here the CDR3 DNA reads TGTGCCAGCAGCTACGGGACTAGCGAGCAGTATTTT.

The chain carries TRBV4-3 and TRBJ2-3; D is perhaps TRBD1 (6 bases). This CDR3 region has 17 residues. The germline V gene encodes CDR1 LGHNA and CDR2 YSLEER. The germline V and J ends were trimmed by 0 bases and 5 bases, with 18 bases remaining between them. CDR3 in amino acids: CASSQDGAVTRGDTQYF. For the CDR3, the DNA is TGCGCCAGCAGCCAAGACGGGGCGGTTACCAGGGGAGATACGCAGTATTTT.

This clonotype occurred many times. The CDR3 sequence is CASYQQGTETQYF. The CDR3 DNA reads TGTGCCAGCTACCAACAGGGTACAGAGACCCAGTACTTC. The chain recombines TRBV28 with TRBJ2-5; tentatively, D is TRBD1 (6 bases). This CDR3 region has 13 residues. Trimming stripped 8 bases from V and 4 bases from J, with 14 bases between. Germline CDR1 reads MDHEN; CDR2 reads SYDVKM.

The CDR3 sequence: CATSDTGQGKGEQFF. The CDR3 DNA reads as TGTGCCACCAGTGATACTGGACAGGGTAAGGGTGAGCAGTTCTTC. V gene TRBV24-1 combines with J gene TRBJ2-1, with 8 bases that match TRBD1. V was clipped by 3 bases and J by 9 bases; unmatched bases: 9. Germline CDR1 and CDR2: KGHDR and SFDVKD. The CDR3 is 15 amino acids.

The genes are TRBV18 and TRBJ2-7, with 7 bases identical to TRBD1. The germline V gene encodes CDR1 KGHSH and CDR2 LQKENI. The trim removed 3 bases at V and 3 bases at J, leaving 8 bases unmatched. The CDR3 runs 15 residues. In DNA form, the CDR3 reads TGTGCCAGCTCACCTTCGGGACAGATATTCTACGAGCAGTACTTC. This translates into CASSPSGQIFYEQYF.

By its share, this clonotype is medium-sized. The V gene is TRBV5-1, the J gene TRBJ1-4; no reliable D call. Trimming pared 0 bases from V and 8 bases from J, leaving 11 bases between. Germline values: CDR1 SGHRS, CDR2 YFSETQ. The CDR3 is 14 amino acids. The CDR3 sequence is CASSLGQNKEKLFF. In DNA form, the CDR3 reads TGCGCCAGCAGCTTGGGCCAGAACAAAGAAAAACTGTTTTTT.

This clonotype was detected many times. This chain joins TRBV7-2 and TRBJ1-5; the D is unclear. The CDR3 runs 15 residues. Germline V gives CDR1 SGHTA, CDR2 FQGNSA. V was clipped by 1 base and J by 3 bases, with 10 bases between them. The CDR3 spells CASSLGSRANQPQHF. In DNA form, the CDR3 reads TGTGCCAGCAGCTTAGGGTCCCGAGCCAATCAGCCCCAGCATTTT. The full variable domain, in which reference TRBV7-2 and TRBJ1-5 provide the parts outside the CDR3, is GAGVSQSPSNKVTEKGKDVELRCDPISGHTALYWYRQSLGQGLEFLIYFQGNSAPDKSGLPSDRFSAERTGGSVSTLTIQRTQQEDSAVYLCASSLGSRANQPQHFGDGTRLSIL.

V gene TRBV5-6 combines with J gene TRBJ2-3, with TRBD2 identical over 13 bases. This CDR3 has 15 amino acids. J was trimmed by 4 bases and V by 5 bases; bases with no gene match: 4. The V gene's germline CDR1 is SGHDT and CDR2 YYEEEE. CDR3 DNA: TGTGCCAGCAGTCGTACTAGCGGGGGGGCAGATACGCAGTATTTT. As protein: CASSRTSGGADTQYF.

This clonotype is medium-sized (0.01 to 0.1%) in the sample. The chain recombines TRBV4-3 with TRBJ1-1, with D perhaps TRBD1 (5 bases). The CDR3 has 16 amino acids. Germline V gene data show CDR1 as LGHNA and CDR2 as YSLEER. The germline V and J ends were trimmed by 0 bases and 4 bases, with 15 bases remaining between them. The CDR3 region has the DNA TGCGCCAGCAGCCAAGACGTGCCGGGACGCTCCACTGAAGCTTTCTTT. As protein: CASSQDVPGRSTEAFF.

This clonotype rates as medium-sized (0.01 to 0.1%). The genes are TRBV6-6 and TRBJ2-4, with a weak D call TRBD1 (5 bases). V lost 5 bases, J lost 1 base, and 12 bases lay in between. The CDR3 covers 15 residues. Looked up from germline, CDR1 is MNHNY and CDR2 is SVGAGI (reference sequence). CDR3 region: CASSRGLVAKNIQYF. CDR3 in DNA: TGTGCCAGCAGTAGGGGTTTGGTTGCCAAAAACATTCAGTACTTC.

The rearrangement joins TRBV2 to TRBJ2-3; D is undetermined. The V end was cut by 7 bases, the J end by 9 bases, with 17 bases between. Per the germline V gene, CDR1 is SNHLY and CDR2 is FYNNEI. The CDR3 is 13 residues long. The CDR3 spells CASTSTQSSTQYF. The DNA for the CDR3 is TGTGCCAGCACTTCTACACAGTCCAGCACGCAGTATTTT.

The chain combines TRBV7-9 with TRBJ1-2; D is possibly TRBD1 (6 bases). Germline V CDR1 and CDR2: SEHNR, FQNEAQ (reference sequence). With 3 bases removed from V and 4 bases from J, the gap between germline ends came to 18 bases. CDR3 length: 16 amino acids. The CDR3 sequence is CASSLATGAGGYGYTF. In DNA form, the CDR3 reads TGTGCCAGCAGCTTGGCCACGGGGGCTGGGGGCTATGGCTACACCTTC.

This clonotype is categorized as medium-sized (0.01 to 0.1%). The chain has TRBV7-9 and TRBJ1-1; weak D call: TRBD1 (5 bases). With 4 bases removed from V and 4 bases from J, the gap between germline ends came to 19 bases. Germline V gene lookup returns CDR1 SEHNR and CDR2 FQNEAQ (reference sequence). The CDR3 spans 16 residues. In nucleotides, the CDR3 is TGTGCCAGCAGCTCCGCCGGCCCGGGGCTGGGCACTGAAGCTTTCTTT. Its protein product is CASSSAGPGLGTEAFF.